Shown below are 4 T cell receptor beta chains from a single sample sequenced in a study of CD8 T cells in ankylosing spondylitis. Regarding the study as a whole: Ankylosing spondylitis blood appeared to be characterized by a TCR beta motif of 8 or 9 highly homologous variants.

TCRdb re-called the 5' RACE reads through MiXCR, storing one row per CDR3 protein. The sample holds around 130,000 distinct CDR3 sequences, about a sixth seen once. Their specific antigens are unknown. Input material: blood, either unsorted or a sorted T cell fraction (not recorded which). Every receptor here comes from a male donor with ankylosing spondylitis.

This clonotype has a handful of counts. V usage is TRBV7-9 and J usage is TRBJ1-2, with 9 bases identical to TRBD1. Germline-derived CDR1 and CDR2 are SEHNR and FQNEAQ (reference sequence). CDR3 size: 17 residues. The V and J ends lost 5 bases and 7 bases, in that order; junction bases with no gene match: 17. DNA of the CDR3: TGTGCCAGCAGCCATTCCCGGGACAGGGTTTCCGACGGTGGCTACACCTTC. Protein sequence: CASSHSRDRVSDGGYTF.

The rearrangement joins TRBV28 to TRBJ1-5; 7 positions match TRBD1. There are 14 residues in the CDR3. V lost 7 bases, J lost 7 bases, and 10 bases stayed unmatched. In germline, CDR1 is MDHEN, CDR2 SYDVKM. The CDR3 DNA sequence: TGTGCCAGCAATACAGGGGTTGGAGGACAGCCCCAGCATTTT. Encoded protein: CASNTGVGGQPQHF.

This rearrangement joins TRBV19 to TRBJ2-1, with 10 positions matching TRBD2. CDR1 and CDR2 from the germline V gene are LNHDA and SQIVND (reference sequence). This CDR3 spans 16 amino acids. V dropped 3 bases and J dropped 8; count of bases not matched to a gene: 10. The CDR3 DNA is TGTGCCAGTAGTATCCTGGGGGCTAGCGGGAGTCATGAGCAGTTCTTC. It codes for CASSILGASGSHEQFF.

V gene TRBV6-4 combines with J gene TRBJ1-6; TRBD1 matches 8 bases. CDR3 length: 15 amino acids. The germline CDR1 and CDR2 sequences are MRHNA and SNTAGT. Trimming removed 2 bases from V and 5 bases from J; junction bases left unmatched: 2. The DNA of the CDR3 is TGTGCCAGCAGTGACGGACAGGGAGATAATTCACCCCTCCACTTT. Translated, it gives CASSDGQGDNSPLHF.